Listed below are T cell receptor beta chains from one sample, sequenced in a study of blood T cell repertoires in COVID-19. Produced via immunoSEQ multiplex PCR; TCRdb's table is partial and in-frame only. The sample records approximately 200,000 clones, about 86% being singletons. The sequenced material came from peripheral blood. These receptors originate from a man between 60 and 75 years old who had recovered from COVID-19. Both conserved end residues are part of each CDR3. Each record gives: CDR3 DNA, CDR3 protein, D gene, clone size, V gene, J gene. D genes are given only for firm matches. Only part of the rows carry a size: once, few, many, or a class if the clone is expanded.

CDR3nt: TGCGCCAGCAGCTTGCCAGGGGTTAGATCACCCCTCCACTTT; CDR3aa: CASSLPGVRSPLHF; d_gene: NA; abundance: NA; v_gene: TRBV5-1; j_gene: TRBJ1-6
CDR3nt: TGTGCCAGTAGCCCCTCGGTACATGAAAAACTGTTTTTT; CDR3aa: CASSPSVHEKLFF; d_gene: NA; abundance: NA; v_gene: TRBV19; j_gene: TRBJ1-4
CDR3nt: TGTGCCAGCAGCCCACCCCGGCCTAGTGAAAAACTGTTTTTT; CDR3aa: CASSPPRPSEKLFF; d_gene: NA; abundance: NA; v_gene: TRBV5-5; j_gene: TRBJ1-4
CDR3nt: TGTGCCAGTAATACGGGGGGGAGCACAGATACGCAGTATTTT; CDR3aa: CASNTGGSTDTQYF; d_gene: TRBD2; abundance: NA; v_gene: TRBV19; j_gene: TRBJ2-3
CDR3nt: TGTGCCAGCAGCTCCCAGAGGGACACTGAAGCTTTCTTT; CDR3aa: CASSSQRDTEAFF; d_gene: NA; abundance: NA; v_gene: TRBV11-2; j_gene: TRBJ1-1
CDR3nt: TGTGCTAGTGGTTTGGAAGGGACAGGGGGCCGGGAGACCCAGTACTTC; CDR3aa: CASGLEGTGGRETQYF; d_gene: TRBD1; abundance: NA; v_gene: TRBV12-5; j_gene: TRBJ2-5
CDR3nt: TGTGCCAGCAGTTTCGGGACAGGGGGGAATGAAAAACTGTTTTTT; CDR3aa: CASSFGTGGNEKLFF; d_gene: TRBD1; abundance: NA; v_gene: TRBV11-2; j_gene: TRBJ1-4
CDR3nt: TGTGCCAGCAGTTACTCCGGCAGTAGGGAGACCGGGGAGCTGTTTTTT; CDR3aa: CASSYSGSRETGELFF; d_gene: NA; abundance: NA; v_gene: TRBV6-5; j_gene: TRBJ2-2
CDR3nt: TGTGCCAGCAGCGTGGCACCCACCGGTGTTGAGCGGGAGACCAATGAGCAGTTCTTC; CDR3aa: CASSVAPTGVERETNEQFF; d_gene: TRBD2; abundance: NA; v_gene: TRBV9; j_gene: TRBJ2-1
CDR3nt: TGTGCCAGCAGCCAACTAGCGGGAGTTTACAATGAGCAGTTCTTC; CDR3aa: CASSQLAGVYNEQFF; d_gene: TRBD2; abundance: NA; v_gene: TRBV6-4; j_gene: TRBJ2-1
CDR3nt: TGTGCCTGGATACAGCCGACCTCACACTCCTACGAGCAGTACTTC; CDR3aa: CAWIQPTSHSYEQYF; d_gene: NA; abundance: NA; v_gene: TRBV30; j_gene: TRBJ2-7
CDR3nt: TGTGCCAGCAGCGGGATATCGGGGCGGGGCGCTGAAGCTTTCTTT; CDR3aa: CASSGISGRGAEAFF; d_gene: NA; abundance: NA; v_gene: TRBV14; j_gene: TRBJ1-1
CDR3nt: TGTGCCAGCAGAGCCCCGGGAGGAGACACCGGGGAGCTGTTTTTT; CDR3aa: CASRAPGGDTGELFF; d_gene: TRBD2; abundance: NA; v_gene: TRBV7-3; j_gene: TRBJ2-2
CDR3nt: TGCGCCAGCAGTGAGCTAGCGGGAGGATATAATGAGCAGTTCTTC; CDR3aa: CASSELAGGYNEQFF; d_gene: TRBD2; abundance: NA; v_gene: TRBV10-1; j_gene: TRBJ2-1
CDR3nt: TGTGCCAGCAGCAATACAGGAGCGTATGGCTACACCTTC; CDR3aa: CASSNTGAYGYTF; d_gene: NA; abundance: NA; v_gene: TRBV12-3/TRBV12-4; j_gene: TRBJ1-2
CDR3nt: TGTGCCAGTAGTATTAGGGGTGAGCAGTTCTTC; CDR3aa: CASSIRGEQFF; d_gene: NA; abundance: once; v_gene: TRBV19; j_gene: TRBJ2-1
CDR3nt: TGTGCCAGCAGCGCGACAGGGGGCGGGGTGGGGCACTACCAAGAGACCCAGTACTTC; CDR3aa: CASSATGGGVGHYQETQYF; d_gene: TRBD1; abundance: NA; v_gene: TRBV9; j_gene: TRBJ2-5
CDR3nt: TGTGCCAGCAGGTCCGGGACAGGGTATGGCTACACCTTC; CDR3aa: CASRSGTGYGYTF; d_gene: TRBD1; abundance: NA; v_gene: TRBV5-8; j_gene: TRBJ1-2
CDR3nt: TGTGCCAGCTGTTTGACAGGGGGCGGCAATGAAAAACTGTTTTTT; CDR3aa: CASCLTGGGNEKLFF; d_gene: TRBD1; abundance: NA; v_gene: TRBV27; j_gene: TRBJ1-4
CDR3nt: TGCGCCAGCAGCTTGGTTGCGGGTTATGGCTACACCTTC; CDR3aa: CASSLVAGYGYTF; d_gene: NA; abundance: NA; v_gene: TRBV5-1; j_gene: TRBJ1-2
CDR3nt: TGTGCCAGCAGTTCCGCAGGGGGGAGGAATTATGGCTACACCTTC; CDR3aa: CASSSAGGRNYGYTF; d_gene: TRBD1; abundance: NA; v_gene: TRBV28; j_gene: TRBJ1-2
CDR3nt: TGTGCCAGCAGCCCTTTTTCTGACAGGGAAGCTTTCTTT; CDR3aa: CASSPFSDREAFF; d_gene: NA; abundance: once; v_gene: TRBV27; j_gene: TRBJ1-1
CDR3nt: TGTGCCACCAGCAGATCGGGTAGCGGGAAACGAGGCAATGAGCAGTTCTTC; CDR3aa: CATSRSGSGKRGNEQFF; d_gene: TRBD2; abundance: NA; v_gene: TRBV15; j_gene: TRBJ2-1
CDR3nt: TGCGCCAGCAGCGGCCGGACAGCCCTTAATGAGCAGTTCTTC; CDR3aa: CASSGRTALNEQFF; d_gene: NA; abundance: NA; v_gene: TRBV5-1; j_gene: TRBJ2-1
CDR3nt: TGTGCCACCGCTGACAGGGGCACGCAGTATTTT; CDR3aa: CATADRGTQYF; d_gene: TRBD1; abundance: NA; v_gene: TRBV24-1; j_gene: TRBJ2-3
CDR3nt: TGTGCCAGCAGCTCCCGGACTGACGGGGAGACCCAGTACTTC; CDR3aa: CASSSRTDGETQYF; d_gene: NA; abundance: NA; v_gene: TRBV5-4; j_gene: TRBJ2-5
CDR3nt: TGCAGCGTTGAAGATGGGCCGGAGTTCTTC; CDR3aa: CSVEDGPEFF; d_gene: NA; abundance: once; v_gene: TRBV29-1; j_gene: TRBJ2-1
CDR3nt: TGTGCCAGCAGTCCCCTTCTCAGGGGGCTGGGGACTGAAGCTTTCTTT; CDR3aa: CASSPLLRGLGTEAFF; d_gene: TRBD1; abundance: few; v_gene: TRBV27; j_gene: TRBJ1-1
CDR3nt: TGTGCCAGCAGGACTAGCGGGCCCTCCTACGAGCAGTACTTC; CDR3aa: CASRTSGPSYEQYF; d_gene: TRBD2; abundance: NA; v_gene: TRBV7-2; j_gene: TRBJ2-7
CDR3nt: TGCGCCAGCAGCCAAACCCTGGAAGCGTTCTATGGCTACACCTTC; CDR3aa: CASSQTLEAFYGYTF; d_gene: NA; abundance: NA; v_gene: TRBV4-3; j_gene: TRBJ1-2
CDR3nt: TGCGCCAGCAGCTTGGGACAGGGAGGAACCTACGAGCAGTACTTC; CDR3aa: CASSLGQGGTYEQYF; d_gene: NA; abundance: NA; v_gene: TRBV5-1; j_gene: TRBJ2-7
CDR3nt: TGTGCCAGCAGTTTATCGGGAGGAGATACGCAGTATTTT; CDR3aa: CASSLSGGDTQYF; d_gene: NA; abundance: NA; v_gene: TRBV27; j_gene: TRBJ2-3
CDR3nt: TGCGCCAGCAGCTTCGGGACAGGCCAAGAGACCCAGTACTTC; CDR3aa: CASSFGTGQETQYF; d_gene: TRBD1; abundance: few; v_gene: TRBV5-1; j_gene: TRBJ2-5
CDR3nt: TGTGCCAGCACCGCGAGAAACACCATATATTTT; CDR3aa: CASTARNTIYF; d_gene: NA; abundance: NA; v_gene: TRBV12-3/TRBV12-4; j_gene: TRBJ1-3
CDR3nt: TGTGCCAGCAGCGTCGGACAGGGAGATGGCTACACCTTC; CDR3aa: CASSVGQGDGYTF; d_gene: TRBD1; abundance: NA; v_gene: TRBV9; j_gene: TRBJ1-2
CDR3nt: TGTGCCACCAGCAGGGGCCACCCGATCGGGGAGCTGTTTTTT; CDR3aa: CATSRGHPIGELFF; d_gene: NA; abundance: NA; v_gene: TRBV15; j_gene: TRBJ2-2
CDR3nt: TGTGCCAGCAGGTGGGCGGGGGCGCAGGCCGGGGAGCTGTTTTTT; CDR3aa: CASRWAGAQAGELFF; d_gene: NA; abundance: once; v_gene: TRBV6-5; j_gene: TRBJ2-2
CDR3nt: TGTGCCTGGAGTTTACAGGGCTACGAGCAGTACTTC; CDR3aa: CAWSLQGYEQYF; d_gene: NA; abundance: NA; v_gene: TRBV30; j_gene: TRBJ2-7
CDR3nt: TGTGCCAGCTCACCACCGGACAGTTTGAACACTGAAGCTTTCTTT; CDR3aa: CASSPPDSLNTEAFF; d_gene: NA; abundance: NA; v_gene: TRBV18; j_gene: TRBJ1-1
CDR3nt: TGTGCCAGCAGTCGGAGCTCCTACGAGCAGTACTTC; CDR3aa: CASSRSSYEQYF; d_gene: NA; abundance: NA; v_gene: TRBV27; j_gene: TRBJ2-7
CDR3nt: TGTGCCAGCAGCCCCATGCCGGGGGGGAACACAGATACGCAGTATTTT; CDR3aa: CASSPMPGGNTDTQYF; d_gene: TRBD2; abundance: NA; v_gene: TRBV7-2; j_gene: TRBJ2-3
CDR3nt: TGTGCCAGCAGTGCTCCTTTCACAGATACGCAGTATTTT; CDR3aa: CASSAPFTDTQYF; d_gene: NA; abundance: many; v_gene: TRBV2; j_gene: TRBJ2-3
CDR3nt: TGTGCCAGCAGTCCGACTAGCGGGGGACTAGCCAAAAACATTCAGTACTTC; CDR3aa: CASSPTSGGLAKNIQYF; d_gene: TRBD2; abundance: NA; v_gene: TRBV6-2/TRBV6-3; j_gene: TRBJ2-4
CDR3nt: TGTGCCTGGAACCGACAGGGCACCGGGGAGCTGTTTTTT; CDR3aa: CAWNRQGTGELFF; d_gene: TRBD1; abundance: NA; v_gene: TRBV30; j_gene: TRBJ2-2
CDR3nt: TGTGCCAGCAGCTGGAGGACAGCCCGGGCGAACTATGGCTACACCTTC; CDR3aa: CASSWRTARANYGYTF; d_gene: NA; abundance: NA; v_gene: TRBV7-2; j_gene: TRBJ1-2
CDR3nt: TGTGCCAGCAGTCGTCACGCAACCGGGACAGGGACAGATACGCAGTATTTT; CDR3aa: CASSRHATGTGTDTQYF; d_gene: TRBD1; abundance: NA; v_gene: TRBV28; j_gene: TRBJ2-3
CDR3nt: TGTGCATCTAGCGGATCCTACAATGAGCAGTTCTTC; CDR3aa: CASSGSYNEQFF; d_gene: TRBD2; abundance: NA; v_gene: TRBV28; j_gene: TRBJ2-1
CDR3nt: TGTGCCATCAGCTTACTTCAGGGGGATCGGGAGACCCAGTACTTC; CDR3aa: CAISLLQGDRETQYF; d_gene: TRBD1; abundance: once; v_gene: TRBV10-3; j_gene: TRBJ2-5
CDR3nt: TGCGCCAGCAGCCAAGGAACACTCGGAGACACTGAAGCTTTCTTT; CDR3aa: CASSQGTLGDTEAFF; d_gene: NA; abundance: NA; v_gene: TRBV4-3; j_gene: TRBJ1-1
CDR3nt: TGCGCCAGCAGCCAATCCCCGGGACTGCAGACGAACACTGAAGCTTTCTTT; CDR3aa: CASSQSPGLQTNTEAFF; d_gene: NA; abundance: few; v_gene: TRBV4-1; j_gene: TRBJ1-1
CDR3nt: TGTGCCAGCAGTGATAGCTATCAGCCCCAGCATTTT; CDR3aa: CASSDSYQPQHF; d_gene: NA; abundance: NA; v_gene: TRBV6-6; j_gene: TRBJ1-5
CDR3nt: TGTGCCAGTCATGCGGAACCTAACTATGGCTACACCTTC; CDR3aa: CASHAEPNYGYTF; d_gene: NA; abundance: NA; v_gene: TRBV19; j_gene: TRBJ1-2
CDR3nt: TGTGCCAGCAGTGTCGGAGGGAGAGAGACCCAGTACTTC; CDR3aa: CASSVGGRETQYF; d_gene: NA; abundance: NA; v_gene: TRBV2; j_gene: TRBJ2-5
CDR3nt: TGTGCCAGCAGCGGACCCTCGGGACAGGGGCTCGACGAGCAGTACTTC; CDR3aa: CASSGPSGQGLDEQYF; d_gene: TRBD1; abundance: NA; v_gene: TRBV5-4; j_gene: TRBJ2-7